The clone carrying this T cell receptor beta chain was counted ten times or more. Its antigen remains unidentified. No treatment of any kind had been given to any patient before thyroid surgery. Between the trimmed V and J ends, which lost 3 bases and 3 bases, there was a span of 9 bases. The germline gives CDR1 DFQATT, CDR2 SNEGSKA (reference sequence). There are 13 residues in the CDR3. The sample comes from a study of metastatic and nonmetastatic thyroid tumors. Background on the study: A comparison of repertoires was made across blood and tumor or nodule tissue from malignant and benign thyroid patients.

Original processing notes: Variation in CDR3 across clinicopathological groups served as the basis for constructing a distant-metastasis classifier in papillary thyroid cancer. From the PCR reads, TCRdb re-called clones with MiXCR. TCRdb, rather than the study authors, made the V and J calls. The sample lists about 40,000 clones; around an eighth were seen once. Study observations and caveats: Malignant tumors reportedly showed significantly higher TCR beta diversity than benign nodules in both blood and tumor.

The chain couples TRBV20-1 to TRBJ1-3; D unresolved. The sequenced sample consisted of blood. This TCR came from a female donor with papillary thyroid cancer or a benign thyroid nodule (not recorded which). Some clones in this sample may be carry-over from other donors' samples. This CDR3 is CSARKADGNTIYF. CDR3 nucleotides: TGCAGTGCTAGGAAGGCGGATGGAAACACCATATATTTT.